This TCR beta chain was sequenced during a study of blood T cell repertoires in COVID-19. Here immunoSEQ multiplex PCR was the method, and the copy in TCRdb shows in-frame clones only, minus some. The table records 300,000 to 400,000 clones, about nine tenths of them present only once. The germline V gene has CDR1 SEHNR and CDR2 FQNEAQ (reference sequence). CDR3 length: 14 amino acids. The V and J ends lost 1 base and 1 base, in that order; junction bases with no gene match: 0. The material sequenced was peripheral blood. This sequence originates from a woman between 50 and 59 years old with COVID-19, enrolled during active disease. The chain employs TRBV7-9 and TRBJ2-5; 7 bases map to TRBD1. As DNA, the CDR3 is TGTGCCAGCAGCTTAGGGGACAGCCAAGAGACCCAGTACTTC. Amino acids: CASSLGDSQETQYF.